These 21 T cell receptor beta chains came from one sample sequenced in a study of Graves' ophthalmopathy and Graves' hyperthyroidism. TCR beta CDR3 amplification used RNA transcripts. The first-round RT-PCR employed HTBI primers together with the Qiagen OneStep RT-PCR kit. A multiplex PCR was then performed as the second round. Via MiXCR, TCRdb re-called the multiplex PCR reads, giving one row per CDR3 protein. The data contain 680,000 or so distinct CDR3 sequences, 20% to 25% of them singletons. The sample was peripheral blood. The receptors come from a woman aged 18-30 years with stable Graves' hyperthyroidism. Some clones in this sample may be carry-over from other donors' samples.

This clonotype was observed many times. J is TRBJ1-6 and V is TRBV20-1; D gene unclear. The CDR3 length is 14 residues. The V end was cut by 3 bases, the J end by 5 bases, with 11 bases between. Germline values: CDR1 DFQATT, CDR2 SNEGSKA (reference sequence). CDR3 protein: CSASVGRDNSPLHF. The CDR3 nucleotides are TGCAGTGCTAGTGTCGGGCGAGATAATTCACCCCTCCACTTT.

This clonotype came up a few times. The rearrangement uses TRBV11-2 and TRBJ2-7, with 8 bases lining up with TRBD2. The CDR3 has 16 amino acids. CDR1 and CDR2 from the germline V gene are SGHAT and FQNNGV. The V gene end was trimmed by 3 bases and the J gene end by 3 bases; junction bases not matched to a gene: 10. CDR3 sequence reads: CASSFVLGGRSYEQYF. CDR3 sequence (DNA): TGTGCCAGCAGCTTCGTACTGGGCGGGAGGAGCTACGAGCAGTACTTC.

This clonotype has ten or more counts. The chain is built from TRBV5-1 and TRBJ1-3; 7 bases align to TRBD1. This CDR3 spans 14 amino acids. Germline loops: CDR1 SGHRS, CDR2 YFSETQ. Trimming removed 5 bases from V and 3 bases from J; junction bases left unmatched: 5. The CDR3 reads CASSSTGFGNTIYF. In DNA form, the CDR3 reads TGCGCCAGCAGTTCGACAGGGTTTGGAAACACCATATATTTT. Together with reference TRBV5-1 and TRBJ1-3, the CDR3 gives the full variable domain: KAGVTQTPRYLIKTRGQQVTLSCSPISGHRSVSWYQQTPGQGLQFLFEYFSETQRNKGNFPGRFSGRQFSNSRSEMNVSTLELGDSALYLCASSSTGFGNTIYFGEGSWLTVV.

This clonotype was seen once. The V and J genes are TRBV10-3 and TRBJ1-5; D gene unclear. Germline values: CDR1 ENHRY, CDR2 SYGVKD. The CDR3 is 13 amino acids. Trimming removed 0 bases from V and 7 bases from J, with 7 bases in between. The CDR3 is CAISESGEQPQHF. For the CDR3, the DNA is TGTGCCATCAGTGAGTCGGGCGAACAGCCCCAGCATTTT.

This rearrangement joins TRBV25-1 to TRBJ1-2; a weak D match, TRBD1 (6 bases). There are 14 residues in the CDR3. CDR1 and CDR2 (germline): MGHDK, SYGVNS. V gave up 1 base and J gave up 4 bases, with 10 bases separating them. The CDR3 region has the DNA TGTGCCAGCAGTGAATTTGAGGACAGCTATGGCTACACCTTC. Encoded protein: CASSEFEDSYGYTF.

The genes are TRBV6-5 and TRBJ2-7; D might be TRBD1 (6 bases). This CDR3 has 15 amino acids. Germline lookup yields CDR1 MNHEY and CDR2 SVGAGI. Trimming stripped 4 bases from V and 0 bases from J, with 13 bases between. The CDR3 reads CASSSTRDTSYEQYF. The DNA of the CDR3 is TGTGCCAGCAGTTCGACAAGGGACACCTCCTACGAGCAGTACTTC.

This clonotype has just one count. V is TRBV6-2 or TRBV6-3 and J is TRBJ1-2; D is unclear. Germline values: CDR1 MNHEY, CDR2 SVGEGT. V was trimmed by 7 bases and J by 8 bases, leaving 17 bases between them. This CDR3 has 13 amino acids. CDR3 amino acids: CASTVGIYSGYTF. In DNA form, the CDR3 reads TGTGCCAGCACAGTTGGAATATATAGCGGCTACACCTTC.

CDR3 sequence reads: CASSWTGRTNTEAFF. The CDR3 DNA sequence: TGTGCCAGCAGCTGGACAGGGAGGACGAACACTGAAGCTTTCTTT. V is TRBV7-2 and J is TRBJ1-1; 8 bases agree with TRBD1. Losses at the gene ends were 4 bases for V and 1 base for J; bases not matched to a gene: 5. Germline V CDR1 and CDR2: SGHTA, FQGNSA. The CDR3 is 15 residues long. The whole variable domain, remainder taken from reference TRBV7-2 and TRBJ1-1, is GAGVSQSPSNKVTEKGKDVELRCDPISGHTALYWYRQSLGQGLEFLIYFQGNSAPDKSGLPSDRFSAERTGGSVSTLTIQRTQQEDSAVYLCASSWTGRTNTEAFFGQGTRLTVV.

The sample holds many counts of this clonotype. This rearrangement joins TRBV6-1 to TRBJ1-5, with unresolved D. The germline CDR1 and CDR2 sequences are MNHNS and SASEGT. The V end was cut by 2 bases, the J end by 5 bases, with 4 bases between. The CDR3 totals 12 residues. DNA of the CDR3: TGTGCCAGCAGTGAAATAGATCAGCCCCAGCATTTT. This codes for CASSEIDQPQHF.

This clonotype was counted ten times or more. This chain joins TRBV6-1 and TRBJ1-1; weak D call: TRBD1 (5 bases). V was cut by 5 bases and J by 5 bases, with 18 bases left in between. The V gene's germline CDR1 is MNHNS and CDR2 SASEGT. CDR3 length equals 15 residues. CDR3 protein: CASSPTPGLRTEAFF. The DNA for the CDR3 is TGTGCCAGCAGTCCGACTCCGGGGCTGCGGACTGAAGCTTTCTTT.

Many counts were recorded for this clonotype. This chain joins TRBV9 and TRBJ1-6, with a possible D match to TRBD1 (6 bases). Germline V gene sequence: CDR1 SGDLS, CDR2 YYNGEE. V was trimmed by 0 bases and J by 9 bases, leaving 10 bases between them. This CDR3 has 14 amino acids. The CDR3 region has the DNA TGTGCCAGCAGCGTAGCAGGGGCAGGTTCACCCCTCCACTTT. It yields the protein CASSVAGAGSPLHF.

There are many counts of this clonotype. The rearrangement links TRBV5-1 to TRBJ2-7, with 10 bases fitting TRBD2. This CDR3 is built from 14 residues. J lost 1 base, V lost 5 bases, and 3 bases had no gene match. Germline-derived CDR1 and CDR2 are SGHRS and YFSETQ. The CDR3 loop reads CASRLLAGSYEQYF. In nucleotides, the CDR3 is TGCGCCAGCAGGTTACTAGCGGGGTCCTACGAGCAGTACTTC.

Many counts were recorded for this clonotype. V gene TRBV2 combines with J gene TRBJ2-5, with D perhaps matching TRBD1 (5 bases). Trimming stripped 8 bases from V and 5 bases from J, with 12 bases between. The V gene's germline CDR1 is SNHLY and CDR2 FYNNEI. This CDR3 is built from 12 residues. The CDR3 protein is CASDRMVETQYF. CDR3 DNA: TGTGCCAGCGACAGAATGGTCGAGACCCAGTACTTC.

The chain employs TRBV3-1 and TRBJ2-7; 8 bases map to TRBD2. The CDR3 is 15 amino acids. V was pared by 4 bases and J by 0 bases, with 5 bases of the junction left unmatched. CDR1 and CDR2 (germline): LGHDT, YNNKEL (reference sequence). The CDR3 loop reads CASSPSGGNSYEQYF. The CDR3 DNA follows: TGTGCCAGCAGCCCGAGCGGGGGCAACTCCTACGAGCAGTACTTC.

As to this clonotype: This may come from a read error, since a much larger clone is one base off. The rearrangement uses TRBV5-1 and TRBJ1-6; 8 nucleotides match TRBD1. CDR3 length: 15 amino acids. The J segment lost 11 bases and the V segment lost 1 base, leaving 8 bases of the junction unmatched. Germline V gives CDR1 SGHRS, CDR2 YFSETQ. The chain's CDR3 is CASSLSGGLSAPLHF. Here the CDR3 DNA reads TGCGCCAGCAGCTTGTCAGGGGGCCTCTCGGCACCCCTCCACTTT.

This sequence joins TRBV11-2 and TRBJ1-1; maybe TRBD1 (6 bases). The V end lost 4 bases, the J end lost 3 bases, and 21 bases lay between the germline ends. The CDR3 is 17 amino acids. Germline CDR1 and CDR2: SGHAT and FQNNGV. DNA of the CDR3: TGTGCCAGCAGCTCAGATTTGAACCTTTGGGGGCACACTGAAGCTTTCTTT. Translation: CASSSDLNLWGHTEAFF.

This clonotype has just a few counts. This chain connects TRBV28 to TRBJ2-7; 7 positions agree with TRBD2. Trimming removed 2 bases from V and 2 bases from J; junction bases left unmatched: 3. This CDR3 has 14 residues. CDR1 and CDR2 (germline): MDHEN, SYDVKM. CDR3 sequence: CASSLRGSPYEQYF. The CDR3, as DNA: TGTGCCAGCAGTTTACGCGGGAGCCCCTACGAGCAGTACTTC.

This clonotype has at least ten counts. The chain uses TRBV7-2 and TRBJ2-5, with 7 bases aligning to TRBD2. The V gene's germline CDR1 is SGHTA and CDR2 FQGNSA. This CDR3 has 14 residues. Trimming took 4 bases from V and 7 from J; bases not matched to a gene: 9. The CDR3 reads CASSSGLGVGTQYF. The CDR3 DNA is TGTGCCAGCAGCTCAGGACTAGGGGTGGGGACCCAGTACTTC.

This clonotype was picked up many times. J is TRBJ1-2 and V is TRBV2; 7 bases are shared with TRBD1. Germline trimming cut 9 bases from V and 2 bases from J; bases unmatched to any gene: 15. The CDR3 contains 16 residues. The germline V gene has CDR1 SNHLY and CDR2 FYNNEI. In DNA, the CDR3 is TGTGCCAGTTATCCAGGGGGAAATCCGCTAAACTATGGCTACACCTTC. Translation: CASYPGGNPLNYGYTF.

The sample holds a few counts of this clonotype. The V call is TRBV19, the J call TRBJ1-1; perhaps TRBD1 as D (5 bases). CDR3 size: 16 residues. The V end was cut by 5 bases, the J end by 3 bases, with 19 bases between. Germline assignment: CDR1 LNHDA and CDR2 SQIVND (reference sequence). Here the CDR3 DNA reads TGTGCCAGTAGTGGGTGGCAGGGCTCGGGGGACACTGAAGCTTTCTTT. Its protein product is CASSGWQGSGDTEAFF.

Comment on this clonotype: Compared with germline, one end of the junction differs, possibly owing to a read error. The chain recombines TRBV7-2 with TRBJ2-5, with 13 nucleotides matching TRBD2. This CDR3 spans 17 amino acids. Germline V gene data show CDR1 as SGHTA and CDR2 as FQGNSA. CDR3 amino acids: CASSPQTSGRVQETKYF. The CDR3 DNA follows: TGTGCCAGCAGCCCCCAAACTAGCGGGAGGGTGCAAGAGACCAAGTACTTC.